This T cell receptor beta chain comes out of a study of response to subunit inactivated influenza vaccine. Regarding the study as a whole: Researchers suggested that each seasonal influenza vaccination recruits few new T cells.

The germline CDR1 and CDR2 sequences are LGHNA and YSLEER. The CDR3 length is 13 residues. Deletions cut 4 bases from V and 5 bases from J, with 12 bases between. TCRdb redid the calling of the RT-PCR reads with MiXCR, one entry per CDR3 protein. The data contain more than 600,000 distinct CDR3 sequences, approximately 17% of them singletons. The sample holds a few counts of this clonotype. The antigen is not known. This specimen was PBMCs from blood, taken less than 6 days after vaccination. The sequence was obtained from a man aged 50 to 59 who received an inactivated influenza vaccine. The chain joins TRBV4-3 to TRBJ2-7; no clear D gene. This chain's CDR3 is CASSLRVRNEQYF. In DNA form, the CDR3 reads TGCGCCAGCAGCCTCCGGGTCAGGAACGAGCAGTACTTC.